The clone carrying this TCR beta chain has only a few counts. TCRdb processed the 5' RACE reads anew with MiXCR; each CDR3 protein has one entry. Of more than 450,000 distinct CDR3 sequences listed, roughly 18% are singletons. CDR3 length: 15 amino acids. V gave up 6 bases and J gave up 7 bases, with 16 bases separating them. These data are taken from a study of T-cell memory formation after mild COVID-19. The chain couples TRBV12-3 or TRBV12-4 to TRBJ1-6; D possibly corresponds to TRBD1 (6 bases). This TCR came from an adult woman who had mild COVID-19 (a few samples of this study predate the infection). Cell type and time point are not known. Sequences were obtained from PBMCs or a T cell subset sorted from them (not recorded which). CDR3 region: CASRGPTGGNSPLHF. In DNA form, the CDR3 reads TGTGCCAGCAGAGGCCCGACAGGCGGCAATTCACCCCTCCACTTT.